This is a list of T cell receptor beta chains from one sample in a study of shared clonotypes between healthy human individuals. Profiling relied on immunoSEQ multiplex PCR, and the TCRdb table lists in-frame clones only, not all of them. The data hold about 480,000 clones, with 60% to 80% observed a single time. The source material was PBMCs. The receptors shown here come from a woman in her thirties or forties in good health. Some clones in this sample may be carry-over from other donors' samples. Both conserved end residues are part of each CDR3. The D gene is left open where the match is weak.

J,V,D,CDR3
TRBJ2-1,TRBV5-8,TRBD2,CASSLSGASYNEQFF
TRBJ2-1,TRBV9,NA,CASSPSSVGTALEQFF
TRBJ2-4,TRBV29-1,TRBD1,CSVCTGGVVNIQYF
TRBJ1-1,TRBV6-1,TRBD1,CASSERPSDRVGTEAFF
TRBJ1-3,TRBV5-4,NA,CASSLDAGNTIYF
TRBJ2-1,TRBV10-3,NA,CAISESAQERNEQFF
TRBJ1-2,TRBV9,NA,CASSPLRRSYGYTF
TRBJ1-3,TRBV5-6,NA,CASSKPGYSGNTIYF
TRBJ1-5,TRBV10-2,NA,CASCDSYSNQPQHF
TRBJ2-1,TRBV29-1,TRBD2,CSVGGGTYNEQFF